This TCR beta chain emerged from a study of OX40 agonist ivuxolimab in advanced cancers. Profiling relied on immunoSEQ multiplex PCR, and the TCRdb table lists in-frame clones only, not all of them. Among 50,000 to 65,000 clones listed, around 86% were seen once. This clone was seen more than once but under ten times. Blood samples were obtained at baseline, cycle 4 day 1, and cycle 7 day 1. The CDR3 consists of 16 residues. V was pared by 6 bases and J by 1 base, with 7 bases of the junction left unmatched. Germline V gene data show CDR1 as WSHSY and CDR2 as SAAADI. V is TRBV10-2 and J is TRBJ1-5; 9 bases map to TRBD1. This receptor was identified in an adult with an advanced solid tumor such as melanoma, head and neck, liver or kidney cancer. The source material was CD4+ or CD8+ T cells sorted from blood, sampled in a trial of the OX40 agonist ivuxolimab. CDR3 loop: CASSQQGAGSNQPQHF. CDR3 sequence (DNA): TGCGCCAGCAGCCAACAGGGGGCAGGGAGCAATCAGCCCCAGCATTTT.